Given below is one TCR beta chain in context. What it recognizes is unknown. These data come from a study of shared clonotypes between healthy human individuals. For the study at large: Samples came from two female and a few male donors aged 18 to 49. CD4 naive and memory got three plates each, CD8 naive two, CD8 memory one.

Method: immunoSEQ multiplex PCR; TCRdb's copy keeps in-frame clones and lacks some. The sample consists of approximately 710,000 clones, 90% of them appearing once. The germline CDR1 and CDR2 sequences are KGHSH and LQKENI. Trimming took 2 bases from V and 3 from J, leaving 13 bases between them. The CDR3 length is 16 residues. Study findings and constraints: Shared clonotypes: about 5.3% naive CD4, around 3.5% naive CD8, less than 2.5% memory CD4, about 0.41% memory CD8. Relative to memory subsets, naive subsets generally showed larger estimated richness.

This clonotype was obtained from a man younger than 35 in good health. Some clones in this sample may be carry-over from other donors' samples. This chain links TRBV18 with TRBJ1-4; D gene ambiguous. Sequences were obtained from memory CD8+ T cells from PBMCs. Subset denoted: CD45RO+ cells pooled with CCR7-negative TemRA cells. The CDR3: CASSPETLAANEKLFF. The DNA of the CDR3 is TGTGCCAGCTCACCAGAGACATTGGCTGCTAATGAAAAACTGTTTTTT.